These 29 T cell receptor beta chains share one sample of origin, sequenced in a study of cytomegalovirus exposure and HLA in healthy donors (dated by TCRdb to 2016 to 2017). The library was made by the immunoSEQ multiplex PCR assay. For the multiplex PCR, a mixture combining 60 forward primers for TCR Vbeta segments and 13 reverse primers for TCR Jbeta segments was used. Imported from immuneACCESS, the table was reduced by TCRdb to in-frame sequences with V and J called. These copies leave out some clones; in studies compared against another copy, an unresolved V gene accounts for under half, and the cause of the remainder is not known. This sample lists 150,000 to 200,000 clones; roughly 73% were detected once. Roughly 1.9% of the sample rests with the top ten. The sequenced material came from PBMCs. The source is a woman aged 30 to 39 in good health and CMV-seronegative.

This clone was observed a handful of times. V is TRBV2 and J is TRBJ1-1; D remains ambiguous. The V end was cut by 6 bases, the J end by 9 bases, with 8 bases between. The CDR3 consists of 10 residues. Germline V lookup: CDR1 SNHLY, CDR2 FYNNEI. CDR3 protein: CASRGRQAFF. Here the CDR3 DNA reads TGTGCCAGCAGGGGCAGACAAGCTTTCTTT.

The chain employs TRBV4-3 and TRBJ2-1; a weak D match, TRBD2 (6 bases). The V gene lost 0 bases and the J gene lost 0 bases, with 12 bases spanning the gap. Germline V gene sequence: CDR1 LGHNA, CDR2 YSLEER. The CDR3 is 17 residues long. The CDR3 coding sequence is TGCGCCAGCAGCCAAGATCGGGCGGGAAGCTCCTACAATGAGCAGTTCTTC. Its translation: CASSQDRAGSSYNEQFF.

V gene TRBV9 combines with J gene TRBJ2-3; D possibly corresponds to TRBD2 (6 bases). V was trimmed by 2 bases and J by 0 bases, leaving 13 bases between them. This CDR3 spans 16 amino acids. From germline, CDR1 is SGDLS and CDR2 YYNGEE. The CDR3 is CASSVVAGLSTDTQYF. Written as DNA, the CDR3 is TGTGCCAGCAGCGTGGTGGCGGGACTCAGCACAGATACGCAGTATTTT.

This clone turned up a few times. The chain recombines TRBV4-1 with TRBJ1-5; D possibly corresponds to TRBD1 (6 bases). V lost 4 bases and J lost 2, with 12 bases in between. CDR3 size: 15 residues. CDR1 and CDR2 (germline): MGHRA, YSYEKL. CDR3 sequence (DNA): TGCGCCAGCAGCCGGACAGTATTCGGCAATCAGCCCCAGCATTTT. Translated, it gives CASSRTVFGNQPQHF.

This rearrangement joins TRBV5-4 to TRBJ1-2; 7 bases are shared with TRBD1. CDR3 size: 14 residues. With V trimmed by 3 bases and J by 8 bases, 10 bases remained unmatched. Germline CDR1 is SGHNT and CDR2 is YYREEE (reference sequence). CDR3 sequence reads: CASSSLRTGVGYTF. The CDR3 DNA sequence: TGTGCCAGCAGCTCTCTACGGACAGGCGTGGGCTACACCTTC.

This clone turned up a few times. Other DNA variants within this sample encode the same CDR3. The V gene is TRBV6-1, the J gene TRBJ1-3; D gene uncertain. The CDR3 sequence is 14 residues long. From germline, CDR1 is MNHNS and CDR2 SASEGT. V was shortened by 3 bases and J by 0 bases, with 6 bases between the two germline ends. The DNA of the CDR3 is TGTGCCAGCAGTGATGGGAGCTCTGGAAACACCATATATTTT. Residues: CASSDGSSGNTIYF.

This chain connects TRBV9 to TRBJ2-1; 15 bases are a match to TRBD2. The CDR3 has 17 amino acids. In germline, CDR1 is SGDLS, CDR2 YYNGEE. The junction had 9 bases not matched to a gene; V was cut back by 4 bases and J by 7 bases. CDR3 coding DNA: TGTGCCAGCAGCCCCCAGGGCGGACTAGCGGGAGGGAATGAGCAGTTCTTC. Amino acid sequence: CASSPQGGLAGGNEQFF.

The V gene is TRBV5-6, the J gene TRBJ1-1; D is unresolved. CDR1 SGHDT and CDR2 YYEEEE come from the germline V gene. The CDR3 loop spans 11 amino acids. Trimming left V 0 bases short and J 8 bases short, with 5 bases between. The CDR3 coding sequence is TGTGCCAGCAGCTTGGGAACAGAAGCTTTCTTT. Its protein is CASSLGTEAFF.

V and J are TRBV10-3 and TRBJ2-1; 7 bases fit TRBD1. CDR1 is ENHRY, CDR2 SYGVKD, per germline. The CDR3 loop spans 14 amino acids. Trimming cost V 6 bases and J 3 bases; bases outside gene matches: 5. This chain's CDR3 is CAISAGTDYNEQFF. The DNA for the CDR3 is TGTGCCATCAGCGCCGGGACAGACTACAATGAGCAGTTCTTC.

This clone was seen once. This chain uses TRBV5-6 with TRBJ2-1; 7 bases agree with TRBD1. The trim removed 2 bases at V and 0 bases at J, leaving 5 bases unmatched. The CDR3 sequence is 16 residues long. Germline V CDR1 and CDR2: SGHDT, YYEEEE. CDR3 bases: TGTGCCAGCAGCTTATGGACAGGAAGCTCCTACAATGAGCAGTTCTTC. Protein: CASSLWTGSSYNEQFF.

This clone was seen only a few times. This sequence joins TRBV10-3 and TRBJ2-5, with 7 bases identical to TRBD1. The end of the DNA is better explained by TRBJ2-7, so the J call may be wrong. The CDR3 loop spans 13 amino acids. The germline gives CDR1 ENHRY, CDR2 SYGVKD. For the CDR3, the DNA is TGTGCCATCAGTGAGGACAGGGCCGCCGAGCAGTACTTC. Its protein product is CAISEDRAAEQYF.

This chain joins TRBV28 and TRBJ2-3; maybe TRBD2 (6 bases). CDR1 and CDR2 (germline): MDHEN, SYDVKM. The V and J ends lost 2 bases and 6 bases respectively, with 15 bases between them. This CDR3 spans 15 amino acids. The CDR3 loop is CASSLRRRDGDTQYF. The CDR3 nucleotides are TGTGCCAGCAGTTTAAGAAGGAGGGACGGGGATACGCAGTATTTT.

With regard to this clone: One end of the junction fails to match germline, which may point to a read error. This rearrangement joins TRBV7-9 to TRBJ2-1, with a possible D match to TRBD2 (6 bases). Germline V gene data show CDR1 as SEHNR and CDR2 as FQNEAQ (reference sequence). There are 16 residues in the CDR3. CDR3 loop: CSSSLGGLGSTNEQFF. CDR3 nucleotide sequence: TGTTCCAGCAGCTTAGGAGGGTTGGGGAGTACCAATGAGCAGTTCTTC.

The chain couples TRBV2 to TRBJ2-5, with 8 positions matching TRBD2. This CDR3 spans 15 amino acids. Germline values: CDR1 SNHLY, CDR2 FYNNEI. J lost 2 bases, V lost 8 bases, and 10 bases had no gene match. CDR3 in amino acids: CASCRFGTRQETQYF. The CDR3, as DNA: TGTGCCAGCTGTCGGTTCGGGACTAGGCAAGAGACCCAGTACTTC. The entire variable domain, with the rest obtained from reference TRBV2 and TRBJ2-5, is as follows: EPEVTQTPSHQVTQMGQEVILRCVPISNHLYFYWYRQILGQKVEFLVSFYNNEISEKSEIFDDQFSVERPDGSNFTLKIRSTKLEDSAMYFCASCRFGTRQETQYFGPGTRLLVL.

This clone was detected only once. The chain joins TRBV15 to TRBJ2-3, with D maybe TRBD1 (6 bases). Trimming removed 5 bases from V and 0 bases from J, with 9 bases in between. Germline CDR1 reads LNHNV; CDR2 reads YYDKDF (reference sequence). The CDR3 is 14 residues long. CDR3 DNA sequence: TGTGCCACCAGCCAGGGGCCTAGCACAGATACGCAGTATTTT. It codes for CATSQGPSTDTQYF.

The chain uses TRBV19 and TRBJ1-2; the match to TRBD1 covers 9 bases. CDR1 and CDR2 (germline): LNHDA, SQIVND (reference sequence). CDR3 length: 16 residues. Trimming at V came to 7 bases and at J to 2 bases, leaving 11 bases not matched to a gene. The CDR3 sequence: CASNPSRDRVNYGYTF. The CDR3 nucleotides read TGTGCCAGTAACCCAAGCCGGGACAGGGTCAACTATGGCTACACCTTC.

The rearrangement links TRBV7-2 to TRBJ1-2; 8 bases agree with TRBD1. CDR1 is SGHTA and CDR2 is FQGNSA in the germline V gene. V was clipped by 4 bases and J by 4 bases; unmatched bases: 5. The CDR3 runs to 14 residues. The chain's CDR3 is CASSYRQGTYGYTF. The CDR3 DNA is TGTGCCAGCAGCTACAGACAGGGGACCTATGGCTACACCTTC. The full variable domain, its missing parts supplied by reference TRBV7-2 and TRBJ1-2, is GAGVSQSPSNKVTEKGKDVELRCDPISGHTALYWYRQSLGQGLEFLIYFQGNSAPDKSGLPSDRFSAERTGGSVSTLTIQRTQQEDSAVYLCASSYRQGTYGYTFGSGTRLTVV.

This clone has just a few counts. This rearrangement joins TRBV7-2 to TRBJ1-5; 7 bases fit TRBD1. Germline-derived CDR1 and CDR2 are SGHTA and FQGNSA. The CDR3 length is 16 residues. V lost 5 bases, J lost 2 bases, and 9 bases stayed unmatched. The CDR3: CASSGTGALGNQPQHF. Written as DNA, the CDR3 is TGTGCCAGCAGCGGAACAGGGGCCCTCGGCAATCAGCCCCAGCATTTT.

The chain links TRBV4-2 to TRBJ2-6; 7 bases match TRBD1. CDR3 length: 18 residues. Looked up from germline, CDR1 is LGHNA and CDR2 is YNFKEQ. The V gene end was trimmed by 0 bases and the J gene end by 3 bases; junction bases not matched to a gene: 8. The CDR3 nucleotides read TGTGCCAGCAGCCAAGACCCCCTCCGACAGGGTGGGGCCAACGTCCTGACTTTC. Translated, it gives CASSQDPLRQGGANVLTF.

The chain joins TRBV28 to TRBJ1-5; D uncertain. Germline assignment: CDR1 MDHEN and CDR2 SYDVKM. V lost 2 bases to trimming and J lost 3 bases, with 8 bases between them. The CDR3 loop spans 14 amino acids. This chain's CDR3 is CASSLVSLNQPQHF. The CDR3 DNA is TGTGCCAGCAGTTTAGTGTCCCTCAATCAGCCCCAGCATTTT.

This chain uses TRBV6-6 with TRBJ2-5; 10 bases are shared with TRBD2. CDR1 MNHNY and CDR2 SVGAGI come from the germline V gene (reference sequence). V lost 0 bases and J lost 1; bases outside the gene matches: 2. The CDR3 is 16 amino acids. DNA for the CDR3: TGTGCCAGCAGTTACTCTAGCGGGAGGACCCAAGAGACCCAGTACTTC. It encodes CASSYSSGRTQETQYF.

The V and J genes are TRBV18 and TRBJ2-3, with D possibly TRBD1 on 5 matching bases. V dropped 1 base and J dropped 0 bases, with 8 bases sitting between them. The CDR3 has 15 residues. CDR1 is KGHSH, CDR2 LQKENI, per germline. The CDR3 loop is CASSPLGRSTDTQYF. CDR3 DNA sequence: TGTGCCAGCTCACCACTGGGGCGTAGCACAGATACGCAGTATTTT.

The chain recombines TRBV6-5 with TRBJ2-5, with D tentatively TRBD2 (5 bases). Germline V gene sequence: CDR1 MNHEY, CDR2 SVGAGI. The CDR3 has 12 residues. The germline V and J ends were trimmed by 8 bases and 5 bases, with 12 bases remaining between them. The CDR3 DNA follows: TGTGCCAGCGGTCGAGGGCGGGAGACCCAGTACTTC. It encodes CASGRGRETQYF.

The chain is built from TRBV19 and TRBJ1-1; possibly TRBD1 for D (5 bases). This CDR3 contains 13 residues. The germline CDR1 and CDR2 sequences are LNHDA and SQIVND (reference sequence). Trimming pared 5 bases from V and 10 bases from J, leaving 17 bases between. CDR3 residues: CASSWAGYLGAFF. Here the CDR3 DNA reads TGTGCCAGTAGTTGGGCAGGGTATCTGGGAGCTTTCTTT. Using reference TRBV19 and TRBJ1-1 for the parts outside the CDR3, the full variable domain is DGGITQSPKYLFRKEGQNVTLSCEQNLNHDAMYWYRQDPGQGLRLIYYSQIVNDFQKGDIAEGYSVSREKKESFPLTVTSAQKNPTAFYLCASSWAGYLGAFFGQGTRLTVV.

The gene calls are TRBV27 and TRBJ1-2; D gene uncertain. CDR3 size: 14 residues. Germline V gene lookup returns CDR1 MNHEY and CDR2 SMNVEV (reference sequence). The V gene lost 0 bases and the J gene lost 8 bases, with 13 bases spanning the gap. As DNA, the CDR3 is TGTGCCAGCAGTTTATCGCCGTCCCCAGGCGGCTACACCTTC. It specifies CASSLSPSPGGYTF.

The chain carries TRBV7-2 and TRBJ1-2; 9 bases agree with TRBD1. The CDR3 spans 15 residues. Germline V lookup: CDR1 SGHTA, CDR2 FQGNSA. Trimming at V came to 5 bases and at J to 8 bases, leaving 12 bases not matched to a gene. CDR3 sequence (DNA): TGTGCCAGCAGCCAGGACGTACAGGGGGCGAGAGGCTACACCTTC. Its translation is CASSQDVQGARGYTF.

The chain recombines TRBV4-3 with TRBJ2-3; D is unclear. Trimming stripped 0 bases from V and 2 bases from J, with 12 bases between. The CDR3 extends over 16 amino acids. From germline, CDR1 is LGHNA and CDR2 YSLEER. Here the CDR3 DNA reads TGCGCCAGCAGCCAAGATACCAGCGCGGACACAGATACGCAGTATTTT. This sequence encodes CASSQDTSADTDTQYF.

This chain uses TRBV15 with TRBJ2-3, with TRBD2 matching over 10 bases. CDR1 and CDR2 (germline): LNHNV, YYDKDF (reference sequence). V lost 5 bases, J lost 1 base, and 6 bases stayed unmatched. The CDR3 consists of 16 residues. CDR3 residues: CATSDNGLAGTDTQYF. The CDR3 bases are TGTGCCACCAGCGATAACGGACTAGCGGGCACAGATACGCAGTATTTT. The variable domain in full, with the rest retrieved from reference TRBV15 and TRBJ2-3, is DAMVIQNPRYQVTQFGKPVTLSCSQTLNHNVMYWYQQKSSQAPKLLFHYYDKDFNNEADTPDNFQSRRPNTSFCFLDIRSPGLGDTAMYLCATSDNGLAGTDTQYFGPGTRLTVL.

This rearrangement joins TRBV10-2 to TRBJ1-2; possibly TRBD1 for D (5 bases). Germline assignment: CDR1 WSHSY and CDR2 SAAADI. The CDR3 consists of 15 residues. V shed 8 bases and J shed 6 bases, with 22 bases lying between them. This chain's CDR3 is CASSWGTPPGDGYTF. The DNA for the CDR3 is TGCGCCAGCTCTTGGGGGACTCCGCCGGGGGATGGCTACACCTTC.